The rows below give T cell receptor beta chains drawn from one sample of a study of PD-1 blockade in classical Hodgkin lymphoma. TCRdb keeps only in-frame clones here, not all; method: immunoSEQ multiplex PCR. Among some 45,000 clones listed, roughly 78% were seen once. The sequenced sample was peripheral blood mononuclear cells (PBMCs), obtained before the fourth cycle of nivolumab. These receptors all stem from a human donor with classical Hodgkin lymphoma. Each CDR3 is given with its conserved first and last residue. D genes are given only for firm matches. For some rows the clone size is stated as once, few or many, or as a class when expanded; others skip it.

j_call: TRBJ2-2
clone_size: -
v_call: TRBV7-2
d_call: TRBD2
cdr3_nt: TGTGCCAGCAGACAAAACCTACTAGCGGCCGGGGAGCTGTTTTTT
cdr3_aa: CASRQNLLAAGELFF

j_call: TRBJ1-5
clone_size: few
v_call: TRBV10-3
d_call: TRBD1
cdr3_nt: TGTGCCACACAGGGGTATAGCAATCAGCCCCAGCATTTT
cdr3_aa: CATQGYSNQPQHF

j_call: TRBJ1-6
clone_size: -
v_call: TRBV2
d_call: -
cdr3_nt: TGTGCCACCACCGGGGGAACAGGTCGTTCACCCCTCCACTTT
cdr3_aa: CATTGGTGRSPLHF

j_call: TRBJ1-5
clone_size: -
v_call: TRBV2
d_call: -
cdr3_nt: TGTGCCAGCAGTCGGAGGGAGGGGAATTCTCAGCCCCAGCATTTT
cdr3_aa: CASSRREGNSQPQHF

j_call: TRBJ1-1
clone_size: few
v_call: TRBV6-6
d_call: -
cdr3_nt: TGTGCCAGCAGTTACTCGATTTACGACACTGAAGCTTTCTTT
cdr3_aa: CASSYSIYDTEAFF

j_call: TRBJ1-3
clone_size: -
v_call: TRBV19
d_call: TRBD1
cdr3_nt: TGTGCCAGTAGTACGACAAAAACCGGGACAGTGGGAAACACCATATATTTT
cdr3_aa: CASSTTKTGTVGNTIYF

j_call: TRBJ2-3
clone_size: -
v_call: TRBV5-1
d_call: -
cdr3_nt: TGCGCCAGCAGCTTGGCAGGGCAGAGCACAGATACGCAGTATTTT
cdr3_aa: CASSLAGQSTDTQYF

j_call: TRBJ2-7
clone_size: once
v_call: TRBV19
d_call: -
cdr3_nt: TGTGCCAGTAGTAGCGGGGTCAACTACGAGCAGTACTTC
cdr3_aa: CASSSGVNYEQYF

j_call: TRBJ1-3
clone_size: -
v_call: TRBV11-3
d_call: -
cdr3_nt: TGTGCCAGCAGCTACCCACGGGCGGCTGGAAACACCATATATTTT
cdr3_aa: CASSYPRAAGNTIYF

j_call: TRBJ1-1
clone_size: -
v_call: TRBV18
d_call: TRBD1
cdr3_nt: TGTGCCAGCTCACCACCACCGGGACAGGGGAGGGCGAACACTGAAGCTTTCTTT
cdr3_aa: CASSPPPGQGRANTEAFF

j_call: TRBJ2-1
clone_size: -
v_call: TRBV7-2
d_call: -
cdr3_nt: TGTGCCAGTACACAGAGGGGCCCTTACAATGAGCAGTTCTTC
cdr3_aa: CASTQRGPYNEQFF

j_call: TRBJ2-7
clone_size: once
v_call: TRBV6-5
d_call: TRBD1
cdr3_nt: TGTGCCAGCAGTTACGGGACAGGGGCCTACGAGCAGTACTTC
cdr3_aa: CASSYGTGAYEQYF

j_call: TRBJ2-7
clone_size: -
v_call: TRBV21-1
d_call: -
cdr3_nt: TGTGCCAGCAGCAAATACAGGCAGATCTACGAGCAGTACTTC
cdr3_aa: CASSKYRQIYEQYF

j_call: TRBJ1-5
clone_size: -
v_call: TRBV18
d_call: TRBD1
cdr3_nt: TGTGCCAGCTCACCTCTGACAGGGGACCAGCCCCAGCATTTT
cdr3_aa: CASSPLTGDQPQHF

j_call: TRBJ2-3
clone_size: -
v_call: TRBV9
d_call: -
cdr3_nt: TGTGCCAGCAGCGTAGGTCTAATCGCCCCCAATACGCAGTATTTT
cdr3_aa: CASSVGLIAPNTQYF

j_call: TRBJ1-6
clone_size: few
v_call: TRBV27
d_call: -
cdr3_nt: TGTGTCCCCGGCTGGGCCAAGGGTAATTCACCCCTCCACTTT
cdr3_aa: CVPGWAKGNSPLHF

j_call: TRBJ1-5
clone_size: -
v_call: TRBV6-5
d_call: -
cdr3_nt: TGTGCCAGCAGTGACCAATATTCCAATCAGCCCCAGCATTTT
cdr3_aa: CASSDQYSNQPQHF

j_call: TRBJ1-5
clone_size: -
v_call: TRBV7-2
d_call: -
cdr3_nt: TGTGCCAGCAGCTTAGGACCTTATAGCAATCAGCCCCAGCATTTT
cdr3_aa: CASSLGPYSNQPQHF

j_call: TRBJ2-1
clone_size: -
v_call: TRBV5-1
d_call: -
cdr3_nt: TGCGCCAGCAGACGACAGAGCAACAATGAGCAGTTCTTC
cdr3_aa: CASRRQSNNEQFF

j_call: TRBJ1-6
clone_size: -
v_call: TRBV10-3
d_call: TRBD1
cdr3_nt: TGTGCCATCAGGGGACAGAGCACCACTGGTTCACCCCTCCACTTT
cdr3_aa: CAIRGQSTTGSPLHF

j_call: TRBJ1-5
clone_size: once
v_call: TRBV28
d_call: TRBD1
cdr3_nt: TGTGCCAGCAGTTTGGGACAGGGCAATCAGCCCCAGCATTTT
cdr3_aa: CASSLGQGNQPQHF

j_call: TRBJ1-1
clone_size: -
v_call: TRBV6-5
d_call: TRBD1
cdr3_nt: TGTGCCAGCAGTCTCCAGGGGGCTGTCGGCACTGAAGCTTTCTTT
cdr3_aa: CASSLQGAVGTEAFF

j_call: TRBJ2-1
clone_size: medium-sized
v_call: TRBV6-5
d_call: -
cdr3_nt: TGTGCCAGCAGTTACGATGGGACACATAATGAGCAGTTCTTC
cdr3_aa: CASSYDGTHNEQFF

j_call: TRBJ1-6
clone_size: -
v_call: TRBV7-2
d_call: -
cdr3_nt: TGTGCCAGCAGCCCCTCAGGGGTCCGCTATAGTTCACCCCTCCACTTT
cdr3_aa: CASSPSGVRYSSPLHF

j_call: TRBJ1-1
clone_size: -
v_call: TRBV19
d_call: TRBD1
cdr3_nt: TGTGCCAGTTCAATTTCCGGGACAGCCAATATGAACACTGAAGCTTTCTTT
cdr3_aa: CASSISGTANMNTEAFF